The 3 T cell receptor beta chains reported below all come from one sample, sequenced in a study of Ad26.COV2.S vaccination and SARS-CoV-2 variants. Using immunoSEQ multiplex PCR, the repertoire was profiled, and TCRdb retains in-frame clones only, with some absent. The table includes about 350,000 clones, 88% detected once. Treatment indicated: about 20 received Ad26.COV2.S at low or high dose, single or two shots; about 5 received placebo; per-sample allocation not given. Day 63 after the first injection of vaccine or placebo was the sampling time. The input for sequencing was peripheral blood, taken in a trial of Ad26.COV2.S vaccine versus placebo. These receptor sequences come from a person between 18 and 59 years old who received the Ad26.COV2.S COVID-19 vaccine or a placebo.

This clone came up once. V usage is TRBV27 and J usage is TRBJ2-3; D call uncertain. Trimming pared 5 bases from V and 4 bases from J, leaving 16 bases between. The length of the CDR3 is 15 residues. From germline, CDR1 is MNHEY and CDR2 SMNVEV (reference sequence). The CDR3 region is CASSQLKGFSDTQYF. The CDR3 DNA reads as TGTGCCAGCAGTCAACTCAAGGGTTTCTCAGATACGCAGTATTTT.

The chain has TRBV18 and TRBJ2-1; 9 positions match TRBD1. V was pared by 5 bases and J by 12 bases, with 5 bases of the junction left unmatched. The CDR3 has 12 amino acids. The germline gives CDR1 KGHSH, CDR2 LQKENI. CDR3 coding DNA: TGTGCCAGCTCAACGGGGGGACAGGGGCAGTTCTTC. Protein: CASSTGGQGQFF.

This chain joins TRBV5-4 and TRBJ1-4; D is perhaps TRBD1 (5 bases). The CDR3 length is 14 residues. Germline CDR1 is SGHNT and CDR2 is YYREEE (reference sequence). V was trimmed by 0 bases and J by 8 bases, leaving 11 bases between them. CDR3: CASSLAPGLEKLFF. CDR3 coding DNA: TGTGCCAGCAGCTTGGCCCCAGGGTTAGAAAAACTGTTTTTT.